This T cell receptor (beta chain) was captured by sequencing in a study of cytomegalovirus exposure and HLA in healthy donors. The PCR used 60 Vbeta and 13 Jbeta primers. TCRdb's table, derived via immunoSEQ multiplex PCR, lists solely in-frame clones and lacks some. The table includes about 63,000 clones, approximately 76% detected once. The receptor's source is a man aged 50 to 59 in good health and CMV-seronegative. The specimen was PBMCs.

The CDR3 region is CASTSDRGGTEAFF. CDR3 nucleotide sequence: TGTGCCAGCACCTCGGACAGGGGAGGCACTGAAGCTTTCTTT. This rearrangement joins TRBV6-5 to TRBJ1-1; 9 bases map to TRBD1. J was trimmed by 4 bases and V by 7 bases; bases with no gene match: 7. The CDR3 length is 14 residues. Germline CDR1 MNHEY, CDR2 SVGAGI.